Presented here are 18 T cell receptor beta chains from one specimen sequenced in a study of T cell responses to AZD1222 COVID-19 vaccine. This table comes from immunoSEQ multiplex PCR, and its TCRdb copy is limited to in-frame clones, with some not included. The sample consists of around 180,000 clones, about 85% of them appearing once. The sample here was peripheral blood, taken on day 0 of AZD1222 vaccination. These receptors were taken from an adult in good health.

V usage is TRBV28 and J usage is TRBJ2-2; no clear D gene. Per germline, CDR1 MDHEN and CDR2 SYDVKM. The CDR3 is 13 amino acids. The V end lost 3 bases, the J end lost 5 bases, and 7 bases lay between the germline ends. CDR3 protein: CASSLTRTGELFF. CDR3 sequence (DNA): TGTGCCAGCAGTTTGACCCGTACCGGGGAGCTGTTTTTT.

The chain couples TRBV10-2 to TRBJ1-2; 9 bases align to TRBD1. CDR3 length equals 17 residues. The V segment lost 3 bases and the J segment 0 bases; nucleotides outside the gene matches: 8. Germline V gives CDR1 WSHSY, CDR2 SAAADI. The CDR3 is CASSDGGTGGTNYGYTF. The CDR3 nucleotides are TGCGCCAGCAGTGATGGTGGTACAGGGGGCACTAACTATGGCTACACCTTC.

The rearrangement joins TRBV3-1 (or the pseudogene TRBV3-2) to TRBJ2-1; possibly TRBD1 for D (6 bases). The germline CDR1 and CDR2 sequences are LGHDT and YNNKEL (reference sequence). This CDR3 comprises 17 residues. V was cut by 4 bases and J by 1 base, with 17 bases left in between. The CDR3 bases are TGTGCCAGCAGCCCCGGTTTGAGGACAGTGTCCTACAATGAGCAGTTCTTC. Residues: CASSPGLRTVSYNEQFF.

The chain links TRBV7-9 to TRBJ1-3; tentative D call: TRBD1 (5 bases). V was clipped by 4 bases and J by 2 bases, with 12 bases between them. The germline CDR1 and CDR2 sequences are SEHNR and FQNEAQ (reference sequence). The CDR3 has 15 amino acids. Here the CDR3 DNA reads TGTGCCAGCAGCTCCCGCGCAGGGACTGGAAACACCATATATTTT. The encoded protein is CASSSRAGTGNTIYF.

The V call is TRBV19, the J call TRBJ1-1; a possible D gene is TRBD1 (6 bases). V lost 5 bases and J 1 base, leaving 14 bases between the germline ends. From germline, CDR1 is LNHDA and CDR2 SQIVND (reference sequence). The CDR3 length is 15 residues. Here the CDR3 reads CASSYFGQPNTEAFF. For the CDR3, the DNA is TGTGCCAGTAGTTACTTTGGACAGCCGAACACTGAAGCTTTCTTT. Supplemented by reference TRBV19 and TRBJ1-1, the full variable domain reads DGGITQSPKYLFRKEGQNVTLSCEQNLNHDAMYWYRQDPGQGLRLIYYSQIVNDFQKGDIAEGYSVSREKKESFPLTVTSAQKNPTAFYLCASSYFGQPNTEAFFGQGTRLTVV.

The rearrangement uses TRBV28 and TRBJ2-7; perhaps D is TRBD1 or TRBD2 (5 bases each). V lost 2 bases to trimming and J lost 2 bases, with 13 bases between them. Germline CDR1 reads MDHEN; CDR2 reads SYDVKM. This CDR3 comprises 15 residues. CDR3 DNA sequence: TGTGCCAGCAGTTTAGGGGGAAGTACAACCTACGAGCAGTACTTC. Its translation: CASSLGGSTTYEQYF.

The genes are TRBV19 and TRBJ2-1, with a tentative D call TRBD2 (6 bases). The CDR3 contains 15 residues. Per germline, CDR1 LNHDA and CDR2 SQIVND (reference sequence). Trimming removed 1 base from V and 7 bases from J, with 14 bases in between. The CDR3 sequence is CASSIGRGPGNEQFF. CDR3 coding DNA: TGTGCCAGTAGTATAGGGAGGGGCCCGGGGAATGAGCAGTTCTTC.

The CDR3 spells CASSPGGGLVHRSTF. The CDR3 DNA is TGTGCCAGCAGCCCAGGGGGGGGCCTCGTTCATCGCTCCACCTTC. V and J are TRBV3-1 (or the pseudogene TRBV3-2) and TRBJ1-2; TRBD1 aligns across 7 bases. The V gene end was trimmed by 4 bases and the J gene end by 13 bases; junction bases not matched to a gene: 18. Looked up from germline, CDR1 is LGHDT and CDR2 is YNNKEL (reference sequence). The CDR3 spans 15 residues.

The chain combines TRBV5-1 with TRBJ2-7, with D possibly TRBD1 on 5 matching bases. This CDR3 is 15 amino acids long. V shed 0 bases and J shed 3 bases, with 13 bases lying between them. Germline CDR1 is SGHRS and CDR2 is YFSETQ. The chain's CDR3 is CASSLVAGSDYEQYF. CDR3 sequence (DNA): TGCGCCAGCAGCTTGGTAGCAGGGTCTGACTACGAGCAGTACTTC.

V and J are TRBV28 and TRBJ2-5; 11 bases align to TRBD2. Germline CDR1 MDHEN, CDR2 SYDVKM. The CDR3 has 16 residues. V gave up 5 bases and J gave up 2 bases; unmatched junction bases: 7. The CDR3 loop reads CASSAPGLADQETQYF. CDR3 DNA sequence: TGTGCCAGCAGTGCCCCGGGACTAGCGGATCAAGAGACCCAGTACTTC.

The CDR3 spells CASSPRDRRSEKLFF. The CDR3 bases are TGTGCCAGCAGTCCTCGGGACAGGAGGAGTGAAAAACTGTTTTTT. This chain joins TRBV6-5 and TRBJ1-4; TRBD1 matches at 8 bases. Looked up from germline, CDR1 is MNHEY and CDR2 is SVGAGI. CDR3 length equals 15 residues. Germline trimming cut 5 bases from V and 7 bases from J; bases unmatched to any gene: 9.

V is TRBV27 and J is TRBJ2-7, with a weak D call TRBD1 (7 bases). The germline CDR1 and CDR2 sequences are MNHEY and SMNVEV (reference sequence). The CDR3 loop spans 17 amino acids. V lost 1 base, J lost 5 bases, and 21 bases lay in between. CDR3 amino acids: CASSLYPDRDGGDEQYF. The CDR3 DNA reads TGTGCCAGCAGTTTATACCCAGACAGGGACGGGGGCGACGAGCAGTACTTC.

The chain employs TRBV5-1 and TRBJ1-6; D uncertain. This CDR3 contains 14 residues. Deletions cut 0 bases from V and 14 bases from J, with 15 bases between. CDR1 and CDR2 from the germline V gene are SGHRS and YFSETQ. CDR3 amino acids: CASSLASRESALHF. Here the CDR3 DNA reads TGCGCCAGCAGCTTGGCCTCTCGGGAGTCGGCCCTCCACTTT.

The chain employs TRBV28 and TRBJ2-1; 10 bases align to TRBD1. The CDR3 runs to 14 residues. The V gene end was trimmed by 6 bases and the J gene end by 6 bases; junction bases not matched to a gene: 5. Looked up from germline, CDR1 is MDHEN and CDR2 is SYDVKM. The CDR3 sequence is CASRLDRGLNEQFF. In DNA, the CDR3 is TGTGCCAGCAGACTAGACAGGGGGCTCAATGAGCAGTTCTTC.

The CDR3 nucleotides read TGTGCCAGCAGTCCCGGCGGGAACCCGAGCAATCAGCCCCAGCATTTT. This sequence encodes CASSPGGNPSNQPQHF. J is TRBJ1-5 and V is TRBV28, with D unresolved. Trimming removed 5 bases at V and 1 base at J, with 15 bases between. This CDR3 contains 16 residues. CDR1 and CDR2 (germline): MDHEN, SYDVKM. Full variable domain (rest looked up from reference TRBV28 and TRBJ1-5): DVKVTQSSRYLVKRTGEKVFLECVQDMDHENMFWYRQDPGLGLRLIYFSYDVKMKEKGDIPEGYSVSREKKERFSLILESASTNQTSMYLCASSPGGNPSNQPQHFGDGTRLSIL.

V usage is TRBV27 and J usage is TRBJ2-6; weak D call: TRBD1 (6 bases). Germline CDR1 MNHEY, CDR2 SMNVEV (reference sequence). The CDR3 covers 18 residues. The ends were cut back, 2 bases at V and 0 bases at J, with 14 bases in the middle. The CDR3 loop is CASSLNQGFGSGANVLTF. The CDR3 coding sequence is TGTGCCAGCAGTTTAAACCAGGGGTTCGGCTCTGGGGCCAACGTCCTGACTTTC.

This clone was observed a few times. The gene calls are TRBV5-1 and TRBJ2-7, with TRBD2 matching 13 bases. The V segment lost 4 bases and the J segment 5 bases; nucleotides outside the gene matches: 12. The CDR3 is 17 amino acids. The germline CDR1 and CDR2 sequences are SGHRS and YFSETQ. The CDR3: CASSQRTSGRGTDEQYF. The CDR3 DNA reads TGCGCCAGCAGCCAACGGACTAGCGGGAGAGGGACGGACGAGCAGTACTTC.

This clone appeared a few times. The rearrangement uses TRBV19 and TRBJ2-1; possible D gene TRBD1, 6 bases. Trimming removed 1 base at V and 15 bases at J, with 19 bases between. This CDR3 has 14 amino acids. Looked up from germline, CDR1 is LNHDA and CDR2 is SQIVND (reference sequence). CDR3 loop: CASSIGVLRTDRFF. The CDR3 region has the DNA TGTGCCAGTAGTATAGGCGTTTTGAGGACAGACCGGTTCTTC.